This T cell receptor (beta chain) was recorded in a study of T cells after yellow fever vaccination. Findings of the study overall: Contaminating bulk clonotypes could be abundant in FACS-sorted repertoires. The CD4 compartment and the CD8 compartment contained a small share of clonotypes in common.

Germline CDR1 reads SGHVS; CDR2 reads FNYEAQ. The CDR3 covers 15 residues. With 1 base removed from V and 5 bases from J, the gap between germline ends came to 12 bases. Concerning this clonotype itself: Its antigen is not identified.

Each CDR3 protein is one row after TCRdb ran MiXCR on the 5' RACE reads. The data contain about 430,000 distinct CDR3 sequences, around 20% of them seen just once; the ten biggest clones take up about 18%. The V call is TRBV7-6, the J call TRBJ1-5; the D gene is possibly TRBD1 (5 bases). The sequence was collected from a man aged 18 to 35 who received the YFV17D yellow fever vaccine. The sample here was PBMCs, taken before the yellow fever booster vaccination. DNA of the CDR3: TGTGCCAGCAGCTTAGTTTCAGGGAGCGATCAGCCCCAGCATTTT. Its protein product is CASSLVSGSDQPQHF.